The clone carrying this TCR beta chain was seen only once. This entry comes from a study of blood T cell repertoires in COVID-19. Overall study: Acute and convalescent COVID-19 specimens originated in the United States, Italy and Spain.

In the original workflow: Reference gene primer amplification gave nucleated cell count estimates. Data came from immunoSEQ multiplex PCR; TCRdb stores just in-frame clones and leaves some out. V and J calls and clone size are as listed in that table; D and trimming were resolved from the DNA. This table holds 180,000 or so clones, 70% to 90% found once. The V gene lost 4 bases and the J gene lost 1 base, with 10 bases spanning the gap. Germline loops: CDR1 LNHDA, CDR2 SQIVND (reference sequence). CDR3 length equals 14 residues. The chain joins TRBV19 to TRBJ1-2; unclear D gene. The sequence derives from a woman aged 80 or over with acute or convalescent COVID-19. Sample: peripheral blood. This CDR3 is CASSTGYLNYGYTF. The CDR3 nucleotides read TGTGCCAGTAGTACGGGGTACCTTAACTATGGCTACACCTTC.